This entry describes one T cell receptor beta chain. Its target is not known. Sequence at one end of the junction differs from germline and may be a read error. This specimen belongs to a study of identical twins. From the 5' RACE reads, TCRdb called clonotypes with MiXCR, one entry per CDR3 protein. This table holds a few hundred thousand distinct CDR3 sequences, 9.6% found once. Notes on the study in general: Analyses of zero insertions could be partly confounded by invariant MAIT and iNKT cells.

Healthy Caucasians made up all donors. The same data also contributed to another study, on yellow fever vaccine responses in identical twins.

The sample was PBMCs. The TCR originated in a woman younger than 35 in good health.

This CDR3 reads CTSSLGLAGLSIYNEQFF. DNA for the CDR3: TGTACCAGCAGTTTGGGACTAGCGGGGCTTTCGATCTACAATGAGCAGTTCTTC. The chain joins TRBV12-3 or TRBV12-4 to TRBJ2-1, with TRBD2 identical over 13 bases. This CDR3 is 18 amino acids long.